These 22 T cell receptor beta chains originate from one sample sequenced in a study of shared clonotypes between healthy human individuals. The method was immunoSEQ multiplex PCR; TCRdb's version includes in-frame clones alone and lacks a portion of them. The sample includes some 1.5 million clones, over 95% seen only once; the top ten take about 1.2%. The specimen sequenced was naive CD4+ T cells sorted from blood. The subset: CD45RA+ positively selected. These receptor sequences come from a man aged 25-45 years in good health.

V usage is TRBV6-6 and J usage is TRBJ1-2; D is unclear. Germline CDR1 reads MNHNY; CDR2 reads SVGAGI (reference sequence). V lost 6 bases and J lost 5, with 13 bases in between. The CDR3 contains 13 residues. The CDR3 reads CASSQAMLYGYTF. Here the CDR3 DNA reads TGTGCCAGCAGCCAAGCCATGTTGTATGGCTACACCTTC.

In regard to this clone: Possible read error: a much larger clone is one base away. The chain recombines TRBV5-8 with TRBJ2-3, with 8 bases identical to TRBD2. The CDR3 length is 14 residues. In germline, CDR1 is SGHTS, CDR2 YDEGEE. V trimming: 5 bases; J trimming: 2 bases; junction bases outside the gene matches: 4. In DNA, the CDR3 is TGTGCCAGCAGTTACGGGAGGGCCACAGATACGCAGTATTTT. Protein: CASSYGRATDTQYF.

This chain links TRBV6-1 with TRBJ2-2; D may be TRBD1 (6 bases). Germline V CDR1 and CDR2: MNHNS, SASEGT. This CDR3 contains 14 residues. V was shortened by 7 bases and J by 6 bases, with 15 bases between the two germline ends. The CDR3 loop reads CASTRDRSAGELFF. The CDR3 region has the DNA TGTGCCAGCACTAGAGACAGGTCGGCCGGGGAGCTGTTTTTT.

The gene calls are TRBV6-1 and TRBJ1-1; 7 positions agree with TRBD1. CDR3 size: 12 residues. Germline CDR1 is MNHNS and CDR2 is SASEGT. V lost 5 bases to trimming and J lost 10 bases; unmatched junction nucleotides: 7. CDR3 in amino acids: CASSFWTGGAFF. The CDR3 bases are TGTGCCAGCAGTTTTTGGACAGGAGGAGCTTTCTTT.

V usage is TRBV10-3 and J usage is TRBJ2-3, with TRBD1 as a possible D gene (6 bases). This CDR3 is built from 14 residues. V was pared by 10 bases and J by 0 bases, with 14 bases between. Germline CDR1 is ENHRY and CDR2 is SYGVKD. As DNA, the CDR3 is TGTGCCACCCGACAGGCCAAAAGCACAGATACGCAGTATTTT. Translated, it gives CATRQAKSTDTQYF.

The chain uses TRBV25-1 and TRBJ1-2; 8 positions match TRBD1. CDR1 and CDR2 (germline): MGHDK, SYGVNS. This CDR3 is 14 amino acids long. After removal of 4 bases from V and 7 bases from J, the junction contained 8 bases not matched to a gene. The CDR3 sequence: CASSGGQGRGGYTF. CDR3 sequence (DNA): TGTGCCAGCAGTGGAGGACAGGGTAGAGGTGGCTACACCTTC.

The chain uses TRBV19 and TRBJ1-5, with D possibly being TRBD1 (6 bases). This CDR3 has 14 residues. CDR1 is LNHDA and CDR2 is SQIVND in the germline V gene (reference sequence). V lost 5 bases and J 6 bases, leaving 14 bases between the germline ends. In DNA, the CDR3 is TGTGCCAGTAGTCGGGGGGGGCCGGGTCAGCCCCAGCATTTT. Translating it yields CASSRGGPGQPQHF.

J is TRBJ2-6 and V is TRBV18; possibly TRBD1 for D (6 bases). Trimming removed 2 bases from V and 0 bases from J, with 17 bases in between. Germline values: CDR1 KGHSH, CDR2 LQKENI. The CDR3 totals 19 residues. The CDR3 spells CASSPNRVAGVSGANVLTF. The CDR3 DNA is TGTGCCAGCTCACCAAATAGGGTAGCAGGGGTCTCTGGGGCCAACGTCCTGACTTTC.

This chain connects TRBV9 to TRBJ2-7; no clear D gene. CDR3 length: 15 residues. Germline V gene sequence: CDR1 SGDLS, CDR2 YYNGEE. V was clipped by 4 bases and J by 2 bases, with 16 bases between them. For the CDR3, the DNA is TGTGCCAGCAGCCCGAACATAGCTAAACCCTACGAGCAGTACTTC. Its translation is CASSPNIAKPYEQYF.

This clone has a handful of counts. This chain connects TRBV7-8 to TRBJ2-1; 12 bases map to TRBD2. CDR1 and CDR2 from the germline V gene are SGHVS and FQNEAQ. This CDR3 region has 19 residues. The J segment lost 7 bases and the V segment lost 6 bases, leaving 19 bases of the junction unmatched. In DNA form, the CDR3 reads TGTGCCAGCAGATCTAATTTGGCTAGCGGGAGGGGTGGTGGAAATGAGCAGTTCTTC. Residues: CASRSNLASGRGGGNEQFF.

DNA for the CDR3: TGTGCCAGCAGTCCGCCGGGACTAGCGGGAGTTTTCGAGCAGTACTTC. Translating gives CASSPPGLAGVFEQYF. The chain joins TRBV28 to TRBJ2-7, with TRBD2 identical over 14 bases. From germline, CDR1 is MDHEN and CDR2 SYDVKM. With 5 bases clipped from V and 6 bases from J, the junction kept 9 bases outside the gene matches. The CDR3 sequence is 16 residues long. The full variable domain, in which reference TRBV28 and TRBJ2-7 provide the parts outside the CDR3, is DVKVTQSSRYLVKRTGEKVFLECVQDMDHENMFWYRQDPGLGLRLIYFSYDVKMKEKGDIPEGYSVSREKKERFSLILESASTNQTSMYLCASSPPGLAGVFEQYFGPGTRLTVT.

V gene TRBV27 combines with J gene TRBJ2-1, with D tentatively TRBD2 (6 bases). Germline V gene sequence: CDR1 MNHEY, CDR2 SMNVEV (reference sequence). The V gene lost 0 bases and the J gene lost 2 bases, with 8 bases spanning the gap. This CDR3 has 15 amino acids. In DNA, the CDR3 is TGTGCCAGCAGTTTATCCAGCGGGCCCTACAATGAGCAGTTCTTC. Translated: CASSLSSGPYNEQFF.

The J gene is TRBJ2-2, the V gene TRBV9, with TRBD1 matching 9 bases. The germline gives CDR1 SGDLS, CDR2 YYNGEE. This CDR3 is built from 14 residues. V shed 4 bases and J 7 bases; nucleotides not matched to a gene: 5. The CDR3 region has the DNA TGTGCCAGCAGCCCTGACAGGGGGGACGGGGAGCTGTTTTTT. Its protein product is CASSPDRGDGELFF.

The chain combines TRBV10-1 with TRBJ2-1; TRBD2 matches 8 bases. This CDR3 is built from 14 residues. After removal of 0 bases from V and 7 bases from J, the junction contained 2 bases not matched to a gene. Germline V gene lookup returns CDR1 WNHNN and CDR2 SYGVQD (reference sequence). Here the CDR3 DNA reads TGCGCCAGCAGTGAGTCGGTAGCGGGGAATGAGCAGTTCTTC. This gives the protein CASSESVAGNEQFF.

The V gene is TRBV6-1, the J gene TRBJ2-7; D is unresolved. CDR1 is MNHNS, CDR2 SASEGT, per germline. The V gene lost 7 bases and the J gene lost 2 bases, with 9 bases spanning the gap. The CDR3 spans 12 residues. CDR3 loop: CASTAGTYEQYF. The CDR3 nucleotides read TGTGCCAGCACCGCTGGCACCTACGAGCAGTACTTC.

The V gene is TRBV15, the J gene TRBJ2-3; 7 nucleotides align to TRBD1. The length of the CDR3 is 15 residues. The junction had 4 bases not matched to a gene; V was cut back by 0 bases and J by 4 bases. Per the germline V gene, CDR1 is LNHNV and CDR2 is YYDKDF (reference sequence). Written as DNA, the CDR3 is TGTGCCACCAGCAGAGATGGAAGGGGGCCAGATACGCAGTATTTT. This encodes CATSRDGRGPDTQYF.

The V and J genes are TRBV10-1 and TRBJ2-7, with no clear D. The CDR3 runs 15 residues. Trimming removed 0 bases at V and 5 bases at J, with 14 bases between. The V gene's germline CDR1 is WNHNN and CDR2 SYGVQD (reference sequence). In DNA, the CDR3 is TGCGCCAGCAGTGAGTCGGGGTCAGTTGGCGACGAGCAGTACTTC. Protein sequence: CASSESGSVGDEQYF.

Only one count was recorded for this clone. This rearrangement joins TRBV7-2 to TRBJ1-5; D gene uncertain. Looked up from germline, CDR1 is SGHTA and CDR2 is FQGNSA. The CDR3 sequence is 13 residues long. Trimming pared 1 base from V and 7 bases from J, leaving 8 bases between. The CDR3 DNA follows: TGTGCCAGCAGCTTAGTGATACGACAGCCCCAGCATTTT. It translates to CASSLVIRQPQHF.

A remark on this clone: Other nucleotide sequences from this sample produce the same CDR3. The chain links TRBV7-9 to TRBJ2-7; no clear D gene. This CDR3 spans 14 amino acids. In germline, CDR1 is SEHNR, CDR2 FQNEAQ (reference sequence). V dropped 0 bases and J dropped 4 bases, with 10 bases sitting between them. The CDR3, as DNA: TGTGCCAGCAGCTTAGCAGGTCAGAAATACGAGCAGTACTTC. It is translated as CASSLAGQKYEQYF.

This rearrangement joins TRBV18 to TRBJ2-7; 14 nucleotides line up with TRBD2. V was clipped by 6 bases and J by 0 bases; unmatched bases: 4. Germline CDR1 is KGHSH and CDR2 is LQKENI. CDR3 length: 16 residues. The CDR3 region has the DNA TGTGCCAGCTCCTACGGACTAGCGGGAGGCTCCTACGAGCAGTACTTC. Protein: CASSYGLAGGSYEQYF. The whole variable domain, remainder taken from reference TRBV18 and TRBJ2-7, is NAGVMQNPRHLVRRRGQEARLRCSPMKGHSHVYWYRQLPEEGLKFMVYLQKENIIDESGMPKERFSAEFPKEGPSILRIQQVVRGDSAAYFCASSYGLAGGSYEQYFGPGTRLTVT.

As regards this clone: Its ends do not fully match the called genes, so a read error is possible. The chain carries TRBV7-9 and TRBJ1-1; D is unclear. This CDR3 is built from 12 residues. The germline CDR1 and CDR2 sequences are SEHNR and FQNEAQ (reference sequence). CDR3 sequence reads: CASSTPELGTCF. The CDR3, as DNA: TGTGCCAGCAGCACCCCCGAACTGGGAACTTGCTTT. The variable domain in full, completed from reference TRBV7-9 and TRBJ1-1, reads DTGVSQNPRHKITKRGQNVTFRCDPISEHNRLYWYRQTLGQGPEFLTYFQNEAQLEKSRLLSDRFSAERPKGSFSTLEIQRTEQGDSAMYLCASSTPELGTCFGQGTRLTVV.

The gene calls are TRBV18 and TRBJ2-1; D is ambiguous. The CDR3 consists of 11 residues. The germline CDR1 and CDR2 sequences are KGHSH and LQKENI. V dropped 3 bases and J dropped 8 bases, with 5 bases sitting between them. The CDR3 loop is CASSPIDEQFF. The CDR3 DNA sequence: TGTGCCAGCTCACCTATAGATGAGCAGTTCTTC.